This T cell receptor beta chain came from a study of cytomegalovirus exposure and HLA in healthy donors (dated 2017 in TCRdb). In the study overall: According to an earlier analysis of 587 of the donors, some 180 million T cells yielded approximately 120 million unique TCR beta sequences and 276 Gb of sequence data. Class I and class II HLA loci were covered by the typing at four-digit resolution. An earlier analysis of a few hundred of the donors applied high-throughput TCR beta sequencing to assess whether each TCR beta V gene segment acted as functional or pseudogenic. A later genetic analysis used genome-wide SNP genotypes for about 60% of the roughly 700 donors, treating that subset as a discovery cohort. The study aimed to test whether signatures of past pathogen exposure could be identified by cataloging public T cell receptors. Among the roughly 400 genotyped donors, about 83% belonged to the genetic ancestry cluster associated with self-reported Caucasian donors. The number of donors typed differed by locus, with about 629-640 for A, B, C, DRB1 and DQB1, roughly 520 for DQA1, 606 for DPA1, and some 440 for DPB1. A later analysis re-analyzed previously published TCR beta repertoires from about 600 donors and added high-resolution HLA genotyping to study TCR occurrence patterns. Alongside the repertoire data, information on donor age, sex, ethnicity and CMV serostatus was compiled. Besides the first cohort of roughly 660 subjects, a separate validation cohort made up of 120 different subjects was used. Rather than drawing on any new phenotypic data, the later analysis identified candidate immune exposures from TCR beta sequences and the way those sequences occurred across donors. Among under 450 genotyped donors of the cohort, an average of approximately 230,000 unique TCR beta nucleotide sequences were sequenced per donor, around a sixth of them non-productive. The study profiled the T cell repertoires of 666 subjects by immunosequencing and related them to cytomegalovirus serostatus. About five DR-DQ haplotypes were handled as single units for association and clustering, since linkage in the cohort was strong. High-throughput TCR immunosequencing, statistical association of individual TCRs with disease status, and machine learning were combined to predict cytomegalovirus infection status. Approximately 300 gigabases of sequencing data and around 80 million unique TCR sequences made up an early release that covered approximately 620 HLA-typed donors. All discovery cohort repertoires had been generated on a single sequencing platform.

From a lookup of the germline V gene (reference sequence), CDR1 and CDR2 are SEHNR and FQNEAQ. Deletion took 5 bases off V and 3 bases off J, with a span of 7 bases between the germline ends. Counted from cysteine to phenylalanine, this CDR3 has 13 amino acids. The sequence is cut down to CDR3 DNA, 39 bases in frame from base 1. In total, around 600 healthy bone marrow donors made up the cohort. All cohort members were sampled while nominally healthy, although unrecorded immune exposures were likely present. The donor was CMV seropositive and was included in the group of some 290 seropositive cohort members. A peripheral blood sample was collected from each donor, and TCR beta sequencing was performed on peripheral blood mononuclear cells. Genomic DNA was extracted from the blood cell samples with the Qiagen DNeasy Blood Extraction Kit. The research as a whole found: The sequencing pipeline was judged likely to have produced a cluster of highly shared sequence variants as a technical artifact. Because HLA typing was unavailable for some donors at each locus, only the typed subset was used in association tests. Some IMGT-functional V segments, including TRBV6-2 and TRBV6-3, could not be told apart with the 87-base-pair reads, so those segments were excluded. Broadly in line with IMGT annotations, most TCR beta V segments showed up in productive rearrangements about 87% or about 30% of the time in an earlier analysis of about 500 of the donors. A later genetic analysis reported fewer N-insertions in productive TCRs among donors in an Asian-associated ancestry cluster than the roughly 670-donor mean. In a later analysis, TCR association rates were found to vary across HLA loci, with the most associated TCRs seen for DRB1 alleles and the fewest for HLA-C alleles. Sequencing depth was assumed to be roughly uniform across donors in the presence/absence analyses, though that assumption may not hold. Three of the identified cytomegalovirus-associated TCR beta chains were confirmed in vitro to be specific for cytomegalovirus antigens. In a later analysis, HLA-associated TCR beta chains showed more clonal expansion and lower generation probabilities than non-associated chains that were equally common. The study listed 164 TCR beta chains as associated with cytomegalovirus. Because counts were too low, about 18 rarely observed V segments, including chromosome 9 orphons, were excluded from the earlier analysis of about 500 of the donors. Most TCR sequences were observed very rarely across donors, whereas some public TCRs were present in many individuals. The authors suggested that the approach could potentially be extended to other disease states and immunological phenotypes. A further reported finding was that TCR beta sequences accurately predicted the HLA-A and HLA-B alleles for most subjects in the first cohort. In a later analysis, some 18,000 TCR beta sequences were associated with specific HLA alleles at a false discovery rate of 0.05. The cohort was sequenced for TCR beta chains only, and without alpha or paired-chain data the features that could be detected were limited. Linkage disequilibrium might explain the correlated functional status among segregating V segments, but an unknown experimental factor could not be ruled out. An association between a missense DCLRE1C variant and V-gene and J-gene trimming of TCR beta chains was found in a later genetic analysis and replicated in an independent cohort. For the cohort, immune exposure information was limited to CMV serostatus. A later analysis found that most CMV-associated TCR beta chains appeared HLA-restricted, with HLA associations seemingly driven largely by CMV exposure. Cytomegalovirus status was reported to be diagnosed by the classifier with high specificity and sensitivity in both the original and validation cohorts. When HLA alleles, especially DR and DQ, strongly co-occurred, attributing TCR associations to individual alleles was difficult. In a later analysis, several top co-occurrence clusters were reported to appear linked to parvovirus B19, influenza, CMV and Epstein-Barr virus.

Points on this clone: Its cognate antigen has yet to be identified. Base-call qualities are not available, and no considerably larger clone is one nucleotide away.

Library generation was performed with the immunoSEQ multiplex PCR assay. For the multiplex PCR, a mixture combining 60 forward primers for TCR Vbeta segments and 13 reverse primers for TCR Jbeta segments was used. Amplification of the CDR3 region of rearranged TCR beta genes was performed with a multiplex PCR assay on genomic DNA. Amplified TCR beta libraries were sequenced as 87-base-pair reads on the Illumina HiSeq System. The original pipeline was this. A later analysis tallied around 87 million unique TCR beta chains across the 666 repertoires, and about 12 million of those chains were shared by two or more donors. To remove PCR and sequencing errors, raw reads were error-corrected and collapsed into unique sequences using a nearest-neighbor algorithm that merged closely related sequences. To assign V, D and J gene segments, CDR3 sequences were aligned to IMGT reference sequences. For a sequence to be retained, at least a six-nucleotide match to both a V gene segment and a J gene segment was required. Rearrangements were called productive when the CDR3 lacked stop codons and stayed in frame with V and J; all others were non-productive. CDR3 was defined by IMGT convention, running from the second conserved V-encoded cysteine to the conserved J-encoded phenylalanine. In an earlier analysis of approximately 500 of the donors, sequences lacking an unambiguous match to a single V gene segment were excluded. An earlier analysis of several hundred of the donors classified V segments as functional when productive rearrangements were above 56.7% and as segregating when the standard deviation between donors was above 5%. A statistical classification framework was built for diagnosing cytomegalovirus status from the catalog of TCR beta chain sequences. V and J gene assignment, in a later analysis, came from comparing TCR nucleotide sequences with IMGT/GENE-DB human TR gene sequences. Using the TCRdist pipeline, a later analysis assigned CDR3 sequences along with most-parsimonious VDJ recombination scenarios. In a later analysis, every TCR beta chain was defined by the combination of its CDR3 amino acid sequence and its V-gene family, and reads without a unique V-gene family were dropped. In a later analysis, a few hundred highly shared, low-generation-probability nucleotide sequences were removed to address suspected cross-contamination and a sequencing artifact. In a later analysis, a clonal expansion index was calculated for each public chain from normalized within-repertoire ranks of inferred template counts. In a later analysis, generation probabilities were computed using a VDJ recombination model fitted to out-of-frame rearrangements, and the results were checked against IGoR. A later analysis scored TCR-TCR, TCR-HLA and TCR-CMV co-occurrence with hypergeometric tests, applying a repertoire-size bias correction to TCR pairs. A later analysis estimated false discovery rates by permuting HLA or CMV assignments 20 times. A later analysis grouped co-occurring TCRs with DBSCAN, adding TCRdist sequence similarity when clustering within HLA-allele-positive subsets. Repertoires with fewer than 30,000 or more than 120,000 public chains were left out of co-occurrence clustering, as were about 5 repertoires with anomalous nucleotide sharing. TCRdb carries this immuneACCESS record with in-frame sequences only. Its versions omit some clonotypes, under half of them owing to an unresolved V gene in the studies checked, with the rest unexplained. V, J and clone size are those of that table, while D and trimming were read from the DNA. The sample table records about 160,000 clones; approximately 84% of these occur just once. 2.5% to 3.5% of the sample belongs to the ten largest clones.

The sample consisted of PBMCs. The origin of this receptor is a woman between 50 and 59 years old in good health and CMV-seropositive. The sequence joins TRBV7-9 to TRBJ1-4, with no confident D gene call. The DNA sequence reads TGTGCCAGCAGCCCCCCAGCTAATGAAAAACTGTTTTTT. Its coded protein is CASSPPANEKLFF.